The next 29 T cell receptor beta chains were all read from a single sample in a study of cytotoxic CD8 clonotypes in ibrutinib-treated CLL. Profiling relied on immunoSEQ multiplex PCR, and the TCRdb table lists in-frame clones only, not all of them. The table includes fewer than 400,000 clones, 67% detected once. The material sequenced was PBMCs, taken after 36 months of ibrutinib treatment. The receptors were gathered from a human donor with chronic lymphocytic leukemia.

This chain joins TRBV6-1 and TRBJ1-5; D gene unclear. Germline-derived CDR1 and CDR2 are MNHNS and SASEGT. The CDR3 contains 17 residues. Trimming took 2 bases from V and 2 from J, leaving 16 bases between them. The DNA for the CDR3 is TGTGCCAGCAGTGAAAGGATTCCCAGCGTCGGCAATCAGCCCCAGCATTTT. This gives the protein CASSERIPSVGNQPQHF.

The chain carries TRBV10-1 and TRBJ1-1, with 9 bases identical to TRBD1. The CDR3 has 15 amino acids. From germline, CDR1 is WNHNN and CDR2 SYGVQD (reference sequence). V gave up 0 bases and J gave up 4 bases; unmatched junction bases: 3. The CDR3 region is CASSESGTGTTEAFF. CDR3 sequence (DNA): TGCGCCAGCAGTGAGTCCGGGACAGGGACCACTGAAGCTTTCTTT.

There are a few counts of this clone. The genes are TRBV28 and TRBJ1-1; the D is unclear. V was pared by 7 bases and J by 5 bases, with 8 bases between. From germline, CDR1 is MDHEN and CDR2 SYDVKM. The CDR3 runs 11 residues. This chain's CDR3 is CASTTVTEAFF. In DNA, the CDR3 is TGTGCCAGCACCACGGTGACTGAAGCTTTCTTT. The full variable domain, rest sourced from reference TRBV28 and TRBJ1-1, is DVKVTQSSRYLVKRTGEKVFLECVQDMDHENMFWYRQDPGLGLRLIYFSYDVKMKEKGDIPEGYSVSREKKERFSLILESASTNQTSMYLCASTTVTEAFFGQGTRLTVV.

The V call is TRBV6-5, the J call TRBJ1-4; 7 bases match TRBD1. The ends lost 6 bases at V and 1 base at J; junction bases unmatched: 2. CDR1 and CDR2 from the germline V gene are MNHEY and SVGAGI. The CDR3 contains 14 residues. This chain's CDR3 is CASRRQGTNEKLFF. The CDR3 nucleotides are TGTGCCAGCAGGAGACAGGGAACTAATGAAAAACTGTTTTTT.

This clone occurred a few times. The V call is TRBV7-3, the J call TRBJ2-2; D unresolved. CDR1 is SGHTA, CDR2 FQGTGA, per germline. The CDR3 contains 12 residues. The ends were cut back, 6 bases at V and 6 bases at J, with 8 bases in the middle. CDR3 sequence reads: CASSLRSGELFF. Written as DNA, the CDR3 is TGTGCCAGCAGTCTAAGGTCCGGGGAGCTGTTTTTT.

The chain's CDR3 is CASSPRYRDRAIDGYTF. Written as DNA, the CDR3 is TGCGCCAGCAGCCCCCGATACCGGGACAGGGCCATCGATGGCTACACCTTC. This chain uses TRBV5-1 with TRBJ1-2; 9 bases are shared with TRBD1. Germline V gene data show CDR1 as SGHRS and CDR2 as YFSETQ. This CDR3 spans 17 amino acids. V lost 4 bases, J lost 6 bases, and 16 bases stayed unmatched.

The chain recombines TRBV13 with TRBJ2-7; 9 bases map to TRBD2. Germline V CDR1 and CDR2: PRHDT, FYEKMQ (reference sequence). The CDR3 loop spans 15 amino acids. V shed 1 base and J 2 bases; nucleotides not matched to a gene: 3. The CDR3 sequence: CASSLVAGVTYEQYF. The CDR3 DNA follows: TGTGCCAGCAGCTTAGTAGCGGGGGTGACCTACGAGCAGTACTTC.

The chain uses TRBV2 and TRBJ2-7; 8 positions agree with TRBD1. The CDR3 totals 15 residues. Per the germline V gene, CDR1 is SNHLY and CDR2 is FYNNEI. Unmatched junction bases numbered 5, after V lost 4 bases and J lost 0 bases. CDR3 coding DNA: TGTGCCAGCAGTGTCTCGGGGACAGGCTCCTACGAGCAGTACTTC. Translated, it gives CASSVSGTGSYEQYF.

The V call is TRBV27, the J call TRBJ1-1; no clear D. The germline V gene encodes CDR1 MNHEY and CDR2 SMNVEV (reference sequence). Between the trimmed V and J ends, which lost 0 bases and 1 base, there was a span of 3 bases. This CDR3 region has 13 residues. CDR3 in DNA: TGTGCCAGCAGTTTATCGGCGAACACTGAAGCTTTCTTT. It yields the protein CASSLSANTEAFF.

The CDR3 sequence is CAIESAGELFF. CDR3 nucleotide sequence: TGTGCCATCGAGTCGGCCGGGGAGCTGTTTTTT. The chain combines TRBV10-3 with TRBJ2-2; the D is unclear. Germline V CDR1 and CDR2: ENHRY, SYGVKD. Trimming pared 8 bases from V and 6 bases from J, leaving 7 bases between. This CDR3 has 11 residues.

V gene TRBV6-4 combines with J gene TRBJ2-1; D might be TRBD1 (6 bases). CDR1 and CDR2 (germline): MRHNA, SNTAGT. V lost 3 bases to trimming and J lost 0 bases, with 6 bases between them. This CDR3 region has 14 residues. CDR3 loop: CASSEGGSYNEQFF. The CDR3 coding sequence is TGTGCCAGCAGTGAAGGGGGCTCCTACAATGAGCAGTTCTTC.

The V and J genes are TRBV6-6 and TRBJ2-3; D might be TRBD2 (5 bases). In germline, CDR1 is MNHNY, CDR2 SVGAGI (reference sequence). The V end lost 0 bases, the J end lost 1 base, and 8 bases lay between the germline ends. This CDR3 is 15 amino acids long. CDR3 nucleotides: TGTGCCAGCAGTTACTCTCTAGCCCGCACAGATACGCAGTATTTT. Protein sequence: CASSYSLARTDTQYF.

In its sample, this clone was seen a few times. V is TRBV5-8 and J is TRBJ2-7, with D uncertain. The ends were cut back, 6 bases at V and 4 bases at J, with 17 bases in the middle. Looked up from germline, CDR1 is SGHTS and CDR2 is YDEGEE. The CDR3 sequence is 14 residues long. CDR3 bases: TGTGCCAGCACCCATTCCATGGGAAGGTACGAGCAGTACTTC. Translated: CASTHSMGRYEQYF. Full variable domain (rest looked up from reference TRBV5-8 and TRBJ2-7): EAGVTQSPTHLIKTRGQQATLRCSPISGHTSVYWYQQALGLGLQFLLWYDEGEERNRGNFPPRFSGRQFPNYSSELNVNALELEDSALYLCASTHSMGRYEQYFGPGTRLTVT.

The CDR3 protein is CASSKVPRRNNEQFF. The CDR3 nucleotides are TGTGCCAGTAGTAAGGTGCCTAGGCGGAACAATGAGCAGTTCTTC. The rearrangement links TRBV19 to TRBJ2-1; D is unclear. V lost 4 bases to trimming and J lost 5 bases, with 15 bases between them. The CDR3 runs 15 residues. The germline V gene encodes CDR1 LNHDA and CDR2 SQIVND (reference sequence).

This chain uses TRBV6-6 with TRBJ1-2; D is perhaps TRBD1 (5 bases). The V end lost 4 bases, the J end lost 4 bases, and 10 bases lay between the germline ends. Germline values: CDR1 MNHNY, CDR2 SVGAGI (reference sequence). This CDR3 has 13 amino acids. This chain's CDR3 is CASSFDRLYGYTF. The CDR3 coding sequence is TGTGCCAGCAGTTTCGACAGACTCTATGGCTACACCTTC.

The chain links TRBV9 to TRBJ2-7, with a weak D call TRBD2 (5 bases). The CDR3 is made up of 16 amino acids. Trimming left V 3 bases short and J 2 bases short, with 18 bases between. Germline V CDR1 and CDR2: SGDLS, YYNGEE. Here the CDR3 DNA reads TGTGCCAGCAGCGAGTACCCTCGGCGGACTCCCTACGAGCAGTACTTC. This codes for CASSEYPRRTPYEQYF.

This clone was observed a few times. The chain has TRBV19 and TRBJ1-1; 7 bases are a match to TRBD1. This CDR3 has 15 amino acids. The germline V gene encodes CDR1 LNHDA and CDR2 SQIVND (reference sequence). The trim removed 4 bases at V and 3 bases at J, leaving 8 bases unmatched. This CDR3 reads CASSTEDRDDTEAFF. The DNA of the CDR3 is TGTGCCAGTAGTACGGAAGACAGGGACGACACTGAAGCTTTCTTT. Using reference TRBV19 and TRBJ1-1 for the parts outside the CDR3, the full variable domain is DGGITQSPKYLFRKEGQNVTLSCEQNLNHDAMYWYRQDPGQGLRLIYYSQIVNDFQKGDIAEGYSVSREKKESFPLTVTSAQKNPTAFYLCASSTEDRDDTEAFFGQGTRLTVV.

This chain connects TRBV4-3 to TRBJ2-7; 7 bases match TRBD2. Looked up from germline, CDR1 is LGHNA and CDR2 is YSLEER. V gave up 1 base and J gave up 0 bases; unmatched junction bases: 3. The CDR3 extends over 15 amino acids. CDR3 nucleotide sequence: TGCGCCAGCAGCCAAGTGGCTAGCGGCTCCTACGAGCAGTACTTC. Translated: CASSQVASGSYEQYF.

The chain joins TRBV27 to TRBJ2-3, with D unresolved. There are 12 residues in the CDR3. CDR1 and CDR2 (germline): MNHEY, SMNVEV (reference sequence). Trimming shortened V by 6 bases and J by 2 bases, and 6 bases separated the two germline ends. CDR3 sequence reads: CASRTNTDTQYF. CDR3 in DNA: TGTGCCAGCAGAACCAACACAGATACGCAGTATTTT.

As regards this clone: Other DNA sequences in this sample translate to the same CDR3. V and J are TRBV28 and TRBJ1-2; no definite D call. From germline, CDR1 is MDHEN and CDR2 SYDVKM. The V and J ends lost 5 bases and 4 bases respectively, with 5 bases between them. This CDR3 comprises 11 residues. The DNA for the CDR3 is TGTGCCAGCAGTACCCTCTATGGCTACACCTTC. Its protein product is CASSTLYGYTF.

This clone was counted between two and nine times. The CDR3 coding sequence is TGTGCCAGCAGTTCCAGGGAGGGTGGCTACACCTTC. It yields the protein CASSSREGGYTF. The rearrangement joins TRBV28 to TRBJ1-2, with D perhaps TRBD1 (5 bases). The germline V gene has CDR1 MDHEN and CDR2 SYDVKM. V dropped 4 bases and J dropped 7 bases, with 10 bases sitting between them. The CDR3 covers 12 residues.

The V and J genes are TRBV9 and TRBJ1-4; 7 bases align to TRBD1. Germline lookup yields CDR1 SGDLS and CDR2 YYNGEE. Trimming took 1 base from V and 7 from J; bases not matched to a gene: 7. CDR3 length: 15 amino acids. This CDR3 reads CASSVRGDRSEKLFF. The DNA of the CDR3 is TGTGCCAGCAGCGTAAGGGGGGACAGAAGTGAAAAACTGTTTTTT.

As for this clone: The same CDR3 can be traced to other DNA sequences in this sample. V gene TRBV18 combines with J gene TRBJ1-1; the match to TRBD1 covers 9 bases. The V and J ends lost 3 bases and 0 bases, in that order; junction bases with no gene match: 5. Germline V gives CDR1 KGHSH, CDR2 LQKENI. The CDR3 has 16 residues. DNA of the CDR3: TGTGCCAGCTCACCTGGACAGGGGAGGCTGAACACTGAAGCTTTCTTT. Protein sequence: CASSPGQGRLNTEAFF.

This clone was recorded a few times. The rearrangement links TRBV7-8 to TRBJ1-5, with no clear D. Looked up from germline, CDR1 is SGHVS and CDR2 is FQNEAQ. The CDR3 is 15 residues long. V lost 0 bases, J lost 6 bases, and 12 bases lay in between. The CDR3 loop reads CASSLAAGLGQPQHF. The CDR3 DNA reads as TGTGCCAGCAGCTTAGCGGCGGGCTTGGGTCAGCCCCAGCATTTT.

J is TRBJ2-6 and V is TRBV6-6, with a tentative D call TRBD2 (6 bases). V shed 2 bases and J shed 4 bases, with 12 bases lying between them. Germline V gene lookup returns CDR1 MNHNY and CDR2 SVGAGI (reference sequence). The CDR3 is 16 amino acids. The CDR3 DNA follows: TGTGCCAGCAGTTACGGTTGGGGACTGGGGGCCAACGTCCTGACTTTC. This sequence encodes CASSYGWGLGANVLTF.

The rearrangement links TRBV9 to TRBJ2-7, with 7 nucleotides matching TRBD1. Trimming removed 0 bases from V and 1 base from J; junction bases left unmatched: 7. Germline assignment: CDR1 SGDLS and CDR2 YYNGEE. CDR3 length: 16 residues. CDR3 sequence: CASSVGKGDRSYEQYF. Written as DNA, the CDR3 is TGTGCCAGCAGCGTAGGAAAGGGGGACAGATCCTACGAGCAGTACTTC.

The sample holds a few counts of this clone. The CDR3: CASSAGTNYEQYF. In nucleotides, the CDR3 is TGTGCCAGCAGTGCCGGGACTAACTACGAGCAGTACTTC. The V and J genes are TRBV6-5 and TRBJ2-7, with 7 nucleotides matching TRBD2. The V gene's germline CDR1 is MNHEY and CDR2 SVGAGI. Unmatched junction bases numbered 4, after V lost 5 bases and J lost 3 bases. This CDR3 is 13 amino acids long.

V gene TRBV2 combines with J gene TRBJ2-7; D is perhaps TRBD1 or TRBD2 (5 bases each). The germline gives CDR1 SNHLY, CDR2 FYNNEI. The CDR3 consists of 14 residues. The V and J ends lost 8 bases and 2 bases respectively, with 16 bases between them. DNA of the CDR3: TGTGCCAGCGGGTTTGCAGGGACCACCTACGAGCAGTACTTC. It is translated as CASGFAGTTYEQYF.

This chain links TRBV13 with TRBJ2-7; 9 nucleotides match TRBD2. In germline, CDR1 is PRHDT, CDR2 FYEKMQ (reference sequence). The ends lost 2 bases at V and 2 bases at J; junction bases unmatched: 1. This CDR3 contains 14 residues. The CDR3 DNA is TGTGCCAGCAGCTTACTAGCGGGACCCTACGAGCAGTACTTC. Its translation is CASSLLAGPYEQYF. Full variable domain (outside the CDR3, taken from reference TRBV13 and TRBJ2-7): AAGVIQSPRHLIKEKRETATLKCYPIPRHDTVYWYQQGPGQDPQFLISFYEKMQSDKGSIPDRFSAQQFSDYHSELNMSSLELGDSALYFCASSLLAGPYEQYFGPGTRLTVT.